The 18 T cell receptor beta chains listed next were all sequenced from one sample in a study of blood T cell repertoires in COVID-19. TCRdb's table, derived via immunoSEQ multiplex PCR, lists solely in-frame clones and lacks some. Among about 300,000 clones listed, 75% to 90% were seen once. Source material: PBMCs or T cells enriched from blood (not recorded which). The receptors here all came from a woman between 45 and 65 years old who had recovered from COVID-19.

The genes are TRBV12-3 or TRBV12-4 and TRBJ1-1; no firm D call. Trimming removed 5 bases from V and 2 bases from J, with 3 bases in between. This CDR3 is 11 amino acids long. The CDR3 sequence is CASSPNTEAFF. The CDR3 DNA reads TGTGCCAGCAGTCCTAACACTGAAGCTTTCTTT.

The chain couples TRBV9 to TRBJ2-1; 13 positions match TRBD2. This CDR3 contains 16 residues. Germline V gene sequence: CDR1 SGDLS, CDR2 YYNGEE. The ends lost 0 bases at V and 7 bases at J; junction bases unmatched: 4. Here the CDR3 reads CASSVEGGLAGNEQFF. The DNA for the CDR3 is TGTGCCAGCAGCGTAGAGGGGGGACTAGCGGGGAATGAGCAGTTCTTC.

The gene calls are TRBV18 and TRBJ1-1, with 9 bases that match TRBD1. Germline CDR1 reads KGHSH; CDR2 reads LQKENI. The CDR3 totals 19 residues. J gave up 1 base and V 1 base, and 13 bases lay outside the gene matches. The CDR3 spells CASSPQTRDRVRANTEAFF. CDR3 nucleotides: TGTGCCAGCTCACCACAGACAAGGGACAGGGTTCGGGCGAACACTGAAGCTTTCTTT.

V is TRBV28 and J is TRBJ1-6, with 7 bases that match TRBD1. V trimming: 4 bases; J trimming: 7 bases; junction bases outside the gene matches: 7. The CDR3 is 15 residues long. Germline loops: CDR1 MDHEN, CDR2 SYDVKM. The DNA for the CDR3 is TGTGCCAGCAGTTCTATCGACAGGGCGAATTCACCCCTCCACTTT. Translation gives CASSSIDRANSPLHF.

This sequence joins TRBV6-5 and TRBJ1-6; perhaps TRBD1 as D (6 bases). The CDR3 spans 14 residues. Germline V gene sequence: CDR1 MNHEY, CDR2 SVGAGI. The germline V and J ends were trimmed by 6 bases and 8 bases, with 14 bases remaining between them. The CDR3 loop is CASSMGADYSPLHF. DNA of the CDR3: TGTGCCAGCAGCATGGGGGCGGATTATTCACCCCTCCACTTT.

This clone appeared a single time. V gene TRBV29-1 combines with J gene TRBJ2-1; the D gene is possibly TRBD1 (5 bases). Trimming cost V 6 bases and J 4 bases, with 16 bases left between them. Germline assignment: CDR1 SQVTM and CDR2 ANQGSEA. The CDR3 length is 14 residues. The CDR3, as DNA: TGCAGCGTCGTTGACAGAGATGTTTACAATGAGCAGTTCTTC. Protein sequence: CSVVDRDVYNEQFF.

V usage is TRBV10-2 and J usage is TRBJ1-1, with D maybe TRBD1 (6 bases). Trimming shortened V by 7 bases and J by 3 bases, and 12 bases separated the two germline ends. Germline CDR1 reads WSHSY; CDR2 reads SAAADI. This CDR3 is built from 13 residues. For the CDR3, the DNA is TGCGCCAGCACTATTACAGGGTACACTGAAGCTTTCTTT. Protein sequence: CASTITGYTEAFF.

This chain joins TRBV7-2 and TRBJ2-7; maybe TRBD2 (5 bases). CDR1 SGHTA and CDR2 FQGNSA come from the germline V gene. With 3 bases removed from V and 0 bases from J, the gap between germline ends came to 12 bases. CDR3 size: 15 residues. The CDR3 bases are TGTGCCAGCAGCTTGGGAGCTGGGAGCTCCTACGAGCAGTACTTC. Protein sequence: CASSLGAGSSYEQYF.

This chain links TRBV28 with TRBJ1-5; possible D gene TRBD1, 5 bases. The CDR3 runs to 16 residues. Trimming cost V 3 bases and J 7 bases, with 19 bases left between them. Germline assignment: CDR1 MDHEN and CDR2 SYDVKM. The chain's CDR3 is CASSLGVEGPGQPQHF. In DNA, the CDR3 is TGTGCCAGCAGTTTGGGAGTGGAGGGGCCCGGACAGCCCCAGCATTTT.

This rearrangement joins TRBV4-3 to TRBJ2-3; 7 nucleotides match TRBD1. The junction had 9 bases not matched to a gene; V was cut back by 2 bases and J by 4 bases. Germline loops: CDR1 LGHNA, CDR2 YSLEER. The CDR3 spans 16 residues. The CDR3 region has the DNA TGCGCCAGCAGCCAAAGACAGGGTTGGGGGTCAGATACGCAGTATTTT. This translates into CASSQRQGWGSDTQYF.

The gene calls are TRBV29-1 and TRBJ1-5; 8 nucleotides align to TRBD1. The V gene's germline CDR1 is SQVTM and CDR2 ANQGSEA. The CDR3 is 13 amino acids. V dropped 6 bases and J dropped 8; count of bases not matched to a gene: 9. The CDR3 sequence is CSVGGTGGKPQHF. CDR3 in DNA: TGCAGCGTGGGAGGGACAGGAGGAAAGCCCCAGCATTTT. Filled out from reference TRBV29-1 and TRBJ1-5, the complete variable domain reads SAVISQKPSRDICQRGTSLTIQCQVDSQVTMMFWYRQQPGQSLTLIATANQGSEATYESGFVIDKFPISRPNLTFSTLTVSNMSPEDSSIYLCSVGGTGGKPQHFGDGTRLSIL.

In DNA form, the CDR3 reads TGTGCCAGCAGTTACCAACAGGGGGAGAACACTGAAGCTTTCTTT. Encoded protein: CASSYQQGENTEAFF. The V call is TRBV6-5, the J call TRBJ1-1; the match to TRBD1 covers 8 bases. The germline V gene has CDR1 MNHEY and CDR2 SVGAGI. CDR3 length: 15 amino acids. The V segment lost 2 bases and the J segment 1 base; nucleotides outside the gene matches: 3.

The chain combines TRBV7-2 with TRBJ1-1, with D hard to call. V was trimmed by 5 bases and J by 11 bases, leaving 15 bases between them. Germline loops: CDR1 SGHTA, CDR2 FQGNSA. This CDR3 has 12 amino acids. The CDR3 spells CASSGRPEVAFF. CDR3 sequence (DNA): TGTGCCAGCAGCGGACGTCCGGAGGTGGCTTTCTTT.

The chain has TRBV24-1 and TRBJ2-2; tentative D call: TRBD2 (5 bases). V was cut by 8 bases and J by 2 bases, with 14 bases left in between. The length of the CDR3 is 15 residues. Looked up from germline, CDR1 is KGHDR and CDR2 is SFDVKD. The DNA for the CDR3 is TGTGCCACCACCGCCAGCGGAGTCAACACCGGGGAGCTGTTTTTT. Encoded protein: CATTASGVNTGELFF.

This clone has just one count. This rearrangement joins TRBV30 to TRBJ1-4, with 7 bases identical to TRBD1. J was trimmed by 2 bases and V by 4 bases; bases with no gene match: 1. Germline assignment: CDR1 GTSNPN and CDR2 SVGIG (reference sequence). The length of the CDR3 is 13 residues. CDR3 DNA: TGTGCCTGGAACAGGGGCACTAATGAAAAACTGTTTTTT. This codes for CAWNRGTNEKLFF.

This clone was recorded a few times. At one boundary the junction diverges from the germline segment, which might be a read error. The chain uses TRBV7-8 and TRBJ2-3; 13 nucleotides match TRBD2. Germline CDR1 is SGHVS and CDR2 is FQNEAQ. CDR3 length: 16 amino acids. The CDR3 loop reads CASSLRTSGSKDTQYF. CDR3 nucleotide sequence: TGTGCCAGCAGCTTACGGACTAGCGGGAGCAAAGATACGCAGTATTTT.

V usage is TRBV4-1 and J usage is TRBJ1-2, with 8 bases lining up with TRBD1. Per the germline V gene, CDR1 is MGHRA and CDR2 is YSYEKL. Trimming removed 2 bases from V and 3 bases from J; junction bases left unmatched: 5. The CDR3 has 15 amino acids. Here the CDR3 DNA reads TGCGCCAGCAGCCAACCGACAGGGGAGGACTATGGCTACACCTTC. Translation gives CASSQPTGEDYGYTF.

This chain uses TRBV4-1 with TRBJ1-2; 7 positions agree with TRBD1. Trimming at V came to 0 bases and at J to 8 bases, leaving 6 bases not matched to a gene. Germline lookup yields CDR1 MGHRA and CDR2 YSYEKL. This CDR3 has 14 residues. The CDR3 sequence: CASSQDGTVLGYTF. For the CDR3, the DNA is TGCGCCAGCAGCCAAGATGGGACAGTCTTAGGCTACACCTTC.